The 8 T cell receptor beta chains listed next were all sequenced from one sample in a study of blood T cell repertoires in COVID-19. Profiled with immunoSEQ multiplex PCR; TCRdb holds only in-frame clones, not every one. The sample has about 400,000 clones, 75% to 90% seen once; the top ten hold more than 1.4%. Sequencing was done on a sample of peripheral blood. The receptors shown here come from a woman aged 30 to 39 with active or convalescent COVID-19.

The chain couples TRBV11-2 to TRBJ1-2, with a weak D call TRBD1 (6 bases). The CDR3 covers 14 residues. V dropped 5 bases and J dropped 5 bases, with 15 bases sitting between them. The germline gives CDR1 SGHAT, CDR2 FQNNGV. The CDR3 bases are TGTGCCAGCAGCCCGTTATTACAGGGTTATGGCTACACCTTC. Translated: CASSPLLQGYGYTF.

The chain combines TRBV5-4 with TRBJ2-2, with 13 bases matching TRBD2. The V and J ends lost 5 bases and 6 bases, in that order; junction bases with no gene match: 19. The CDR3 sequence is 20 residues long. Germline V gives CDR1 SGHNT, CDR2 YYREEE (reference sequence). CDR3 sequence (DNA): TGTGCCAGCAGTCCCTCCGCCCATCTACTAGCGGGAGGGCGCGCCGGGGAGCTGTTTTTT. Its protein is CASSPSAHLLAGGRAGELFF.

As concerns this clone: Other nucleotide sequences in the sample specify the same CDR3. The rearrangement uses TRBV27 and TRBJ1-4; D not resolved. This CDR3 region has 15 residues. CDR1 and CDR2 from the germline V gene are MNHEY and SMNVEV (reference sequence). The V gene lost 3 bases and the J gene lost 5 bases, with 13 bases spanning the gap. The CDR3 region has the DNA TGTGCCAGCAGTTTCGGTATCGGAGAAAATGAAAAACTGTTTTTT. Translated, it gives CASSFGIGENEKLFF.

The chain carries TRBV19 and TRBJ1-4; the D is unclear. CDR1 is LNHDA and CDR2 is SQIVND in the germline V gene (reference sequence). Trimming took 5 bases from V and 0 from J, leaving 10 bases between them. The length of the CDR3 is 15 residues. This chain's CDR3 is CASSVERSTNEKLFF. As DNA, the CDR3 is TGTGCCAGTAGTGTCGAGCGCTCAACTAATGAAAAACTGTTTTTT.

This sequence joins TRBV6-5 and TRBJ2-1; D is perhaps TRBD2 (5 bases). The CDR3 is 13 residues long. Deletions cut 7 bases from V and 3 bases from J, with 10 bases between. Germline CDR1 is MNHEY and CDR2 is SVGAGI. CDR3 residues: CASIRTGYNEQFF. In DNA, the CDR3 is TGTGCCAGCATTAGGACTGGCTACAATGAGCAGTTCTTC.

A remark on this clone: This sample includes further DNA sequences coding for the same CDR3. The J gene is TRBJ2-1, the V gene TRBV5-1; 7 nucleotides align to TRBD2. J was trimmed by 7 bases and V by 0 bases; bases with no gene match: 4. Germline CDR1 SGHRS, CDR2 YFSETQ. There are 14 residues in the CDR3. This CDR3 is CASSLELAVNEQFF. The CDR3 region has the DNA TGCGCCAGCAGCTTGGAGCTAGCGGTAAATGAGCAGTTCTTC.

This clone appeared a few times. The chain recombines TRBV28 with TRBJ1-6; tentatively, D is TRBD1 (6 bases). V shed 3 bases and J shed 0 bases, with 21 bases lying between them. The CDR3 contains 20 residues. Germline-derived CDR1 and CDR2 are MDHEN and SYDVKM. The CDR3 reads CASSLGQGLFLSSYNSPLHF. The DNA for the CDR3 is TGTGCCAGCAGTTTGGGGCAGGGGCTGTTCCTTAGCTCCTATAATTCACCCCTCCACTTT.

With regard to this clone: The same CDR3 is also encoded by other DNA sequences in this sample. The chain has TRBV3-1 (or the pseudogene TRBV3-2) and TRBJ2-2, with 7 bases that match TRBD2. V shed 3 bases, J shed 1 base, and the junction held 2 bases outside the gene matches. The germline V gene encodes CDR1 LGHDT and CDR2 YNNKEL (reference sequence). CDR3 length equals 15 residues. The CDR3 region is CASSHKRENTGELFF. For the CDR3, the DNA is TGTGCCAGCAGCCACAAGCGGGAGAACACCGGGGAGCTGTTTTTT.